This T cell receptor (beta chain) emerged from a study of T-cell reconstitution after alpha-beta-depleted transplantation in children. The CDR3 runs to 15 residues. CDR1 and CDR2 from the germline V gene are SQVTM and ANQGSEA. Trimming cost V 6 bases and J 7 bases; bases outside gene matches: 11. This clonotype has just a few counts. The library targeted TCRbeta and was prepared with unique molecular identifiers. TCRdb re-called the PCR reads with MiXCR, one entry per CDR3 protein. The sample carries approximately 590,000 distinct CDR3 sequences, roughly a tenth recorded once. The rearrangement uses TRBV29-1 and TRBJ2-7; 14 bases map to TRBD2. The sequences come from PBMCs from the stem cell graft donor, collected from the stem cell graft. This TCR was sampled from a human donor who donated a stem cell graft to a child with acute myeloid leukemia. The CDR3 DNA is TGCAGCGTCTTGGGACTAGCGGGAGCAGGGTGGGAGCAGTACTTC. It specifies CSVLGLAGAGWEQYF.